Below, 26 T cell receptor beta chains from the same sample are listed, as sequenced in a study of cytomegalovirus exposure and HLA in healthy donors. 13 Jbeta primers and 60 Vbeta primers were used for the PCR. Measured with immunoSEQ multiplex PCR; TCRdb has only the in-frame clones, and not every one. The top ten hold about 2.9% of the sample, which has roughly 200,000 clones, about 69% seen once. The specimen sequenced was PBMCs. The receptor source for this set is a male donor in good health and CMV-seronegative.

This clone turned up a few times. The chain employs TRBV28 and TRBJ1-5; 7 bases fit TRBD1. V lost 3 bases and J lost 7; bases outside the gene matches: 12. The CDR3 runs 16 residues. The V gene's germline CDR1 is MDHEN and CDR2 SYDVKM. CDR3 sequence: CASSLEPRGGWQPQHF. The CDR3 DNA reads TGTGCCAGCAGTTTGGAACCCCGAGGGGGCTGGCAGCCCCAGCATTTT.

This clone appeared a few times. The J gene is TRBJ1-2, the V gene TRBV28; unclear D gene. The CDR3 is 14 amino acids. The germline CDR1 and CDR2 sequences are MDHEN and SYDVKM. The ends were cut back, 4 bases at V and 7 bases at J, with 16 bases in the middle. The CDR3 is CASSSLGLDGGYTF. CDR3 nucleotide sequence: TGTGCCAGCAGTTCACTCGGACTGGACGGTGGCTACACCTTC.

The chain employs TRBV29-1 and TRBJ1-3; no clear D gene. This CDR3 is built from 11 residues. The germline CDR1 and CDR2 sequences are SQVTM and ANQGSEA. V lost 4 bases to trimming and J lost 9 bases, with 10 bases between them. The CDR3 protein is CSVGGFGTIYF. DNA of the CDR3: TGCAGCGTTGGAGGGTTTGGCACCATATATTTT.

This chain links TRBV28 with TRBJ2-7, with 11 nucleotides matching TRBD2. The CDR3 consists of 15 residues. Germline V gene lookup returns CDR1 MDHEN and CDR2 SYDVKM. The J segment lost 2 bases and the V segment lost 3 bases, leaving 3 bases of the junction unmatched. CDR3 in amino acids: CASSFGLAGPYEQYF. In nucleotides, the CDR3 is TGTGCCAGCAGTTTCGGACTAGCGGGTCCCTACGAGCAGTACTTC.

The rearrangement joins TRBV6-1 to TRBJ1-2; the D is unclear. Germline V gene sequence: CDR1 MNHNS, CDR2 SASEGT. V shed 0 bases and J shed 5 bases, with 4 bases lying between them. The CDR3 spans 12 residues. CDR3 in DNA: TGTGCCAGCAGTGAAGCTTTATATGGCTACACCTTC. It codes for CASSEALYGYTF.

The CDR3 bases are TGTGCCAGCTCACCATCCCTCGCAGGGCCCATGAACACTGAAGCTTTCTTT. Amino acids: CASSPSLAGPMNTEAFF. The genes are TRBV18 and TRBJ1-1; D is perhaps TRBD1 (5 bases). The V gene's germline CDR1 is KGHSH and CDR2 LQKENI. Trimming pared 2 bases from V and 0 bases from J, leaving 16 bases between. The CDR3 runs 17 residues.

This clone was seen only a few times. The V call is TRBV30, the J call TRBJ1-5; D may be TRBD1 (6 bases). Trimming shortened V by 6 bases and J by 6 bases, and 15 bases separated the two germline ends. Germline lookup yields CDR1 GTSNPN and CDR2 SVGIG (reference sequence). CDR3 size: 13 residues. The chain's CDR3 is CACAGGAGQPQHF. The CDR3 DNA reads TGTGCCTGTGCTGGGGGCGCAGGTCAGCCCCAGCATTTT.

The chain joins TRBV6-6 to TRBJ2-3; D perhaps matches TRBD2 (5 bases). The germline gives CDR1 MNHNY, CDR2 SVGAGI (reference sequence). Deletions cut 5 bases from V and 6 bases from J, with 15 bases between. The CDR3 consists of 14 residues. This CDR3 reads CASSRIGRADTQYF. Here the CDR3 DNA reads TGTGCCAGCAGTAGAATAGGGAGAGCTGATACGCAGTATTTT.

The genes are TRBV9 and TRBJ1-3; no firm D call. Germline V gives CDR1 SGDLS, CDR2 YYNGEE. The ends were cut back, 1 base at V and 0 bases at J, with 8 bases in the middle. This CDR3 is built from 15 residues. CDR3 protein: CASSVQASSGNTIYF. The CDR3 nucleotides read TGTGCCAGCAGCGTACAGGCCTCCTCTGGAAACACCATATATTTT.

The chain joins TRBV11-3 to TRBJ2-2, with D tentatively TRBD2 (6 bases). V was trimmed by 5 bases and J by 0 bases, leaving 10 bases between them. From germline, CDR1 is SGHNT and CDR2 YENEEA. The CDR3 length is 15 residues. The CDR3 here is CASSPGRSNTGELFF. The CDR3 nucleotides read TGTGCCAGCAGCCCAGGGAGGTCGAACACCGGGGAGCTGTTTTTT.

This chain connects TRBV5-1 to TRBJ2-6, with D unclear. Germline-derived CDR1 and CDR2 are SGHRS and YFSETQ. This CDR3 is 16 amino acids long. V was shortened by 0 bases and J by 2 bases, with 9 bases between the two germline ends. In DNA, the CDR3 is TGCGCCAGCAGCTTGGTTGTAGTCACTGGGGCCAACGTCCTGACTTTC. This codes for CASSLVVVTGANVLTF.

The DNA of the CDR3 is TGCAGTGCTAGTCTAGCGGGCGAGCAGTACTTC. Translation: CSASLAGEQYF. The chain joins TRBV20-1 to TRBJ2-7; 8 bases match TRBD2. Germline CDR1 reads DFQATT; CDR2 reads SNEGSKA (reference sequence). The CDR3 sequence is 11 residues long. Trimming took 3 bases from V and 6 from J; bases not matched to a gene: 1.

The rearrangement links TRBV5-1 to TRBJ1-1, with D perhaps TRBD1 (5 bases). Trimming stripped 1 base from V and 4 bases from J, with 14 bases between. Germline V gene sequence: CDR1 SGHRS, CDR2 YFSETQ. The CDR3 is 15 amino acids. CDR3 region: CASSLQGAAVTEAFF. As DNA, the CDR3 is TGCGCCAGCAGCTTGCAGGGTGCGGCGGTCACTGAAGCTTTCTTT.

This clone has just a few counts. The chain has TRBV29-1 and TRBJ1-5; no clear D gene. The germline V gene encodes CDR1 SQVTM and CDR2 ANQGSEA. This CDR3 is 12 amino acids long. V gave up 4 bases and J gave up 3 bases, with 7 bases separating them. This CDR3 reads CSVAAPNQPQHF. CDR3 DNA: TGCAGCGTTGCTGCGCCCAATCAGCCCCAGCATTTT.

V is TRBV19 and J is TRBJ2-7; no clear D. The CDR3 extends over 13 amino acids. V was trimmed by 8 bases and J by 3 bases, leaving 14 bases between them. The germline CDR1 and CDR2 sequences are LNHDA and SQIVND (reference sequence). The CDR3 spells CASRPSWSYEQYF. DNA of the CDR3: TGTGCCAGTCGACCCTCTTGGAGCTACGAGCAGTACTTC.

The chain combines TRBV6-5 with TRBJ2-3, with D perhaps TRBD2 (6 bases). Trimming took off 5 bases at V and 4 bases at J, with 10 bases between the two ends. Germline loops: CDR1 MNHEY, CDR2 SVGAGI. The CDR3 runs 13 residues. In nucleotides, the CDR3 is TGTGCCAGCAGTATGGAGGGTGCAGATACGCAGTATTTT. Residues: CASSMEGADTQYF.

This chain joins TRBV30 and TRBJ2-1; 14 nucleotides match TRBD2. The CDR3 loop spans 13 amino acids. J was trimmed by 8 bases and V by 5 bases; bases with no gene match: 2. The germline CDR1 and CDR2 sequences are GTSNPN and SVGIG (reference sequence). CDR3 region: CAWGTSGSYEQFF. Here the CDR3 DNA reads TGTGCCTGGGGGACTAGCGGGAGTTATGAGCAGTTCTTC.

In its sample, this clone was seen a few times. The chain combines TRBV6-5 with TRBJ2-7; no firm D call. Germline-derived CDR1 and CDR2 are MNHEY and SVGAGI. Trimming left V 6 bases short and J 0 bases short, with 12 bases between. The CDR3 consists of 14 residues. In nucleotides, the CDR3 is TGTGCCAGCAGGAGATCAGGTTCCTCCTACGAGCAGTACTTC. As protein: CASRRSGSSYEQYF.

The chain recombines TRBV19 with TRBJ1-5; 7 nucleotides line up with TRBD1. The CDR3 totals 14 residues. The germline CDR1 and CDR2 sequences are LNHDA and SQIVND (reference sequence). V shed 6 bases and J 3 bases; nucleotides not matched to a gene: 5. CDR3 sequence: CASSQGQLNQPQHF. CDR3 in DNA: TGTGCCAGTAGCCAGGGACAGCTCAATCAGCCCCAGCATTTT.

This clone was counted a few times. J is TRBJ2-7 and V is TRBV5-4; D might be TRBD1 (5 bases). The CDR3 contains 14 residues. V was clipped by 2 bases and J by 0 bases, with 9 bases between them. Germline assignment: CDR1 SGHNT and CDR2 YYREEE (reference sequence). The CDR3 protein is CASSFGHSSYEQYF. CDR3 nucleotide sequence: TGTGCCAGCAGCTTCGGACACAGCTCCTACGAGCAGTACTTC.

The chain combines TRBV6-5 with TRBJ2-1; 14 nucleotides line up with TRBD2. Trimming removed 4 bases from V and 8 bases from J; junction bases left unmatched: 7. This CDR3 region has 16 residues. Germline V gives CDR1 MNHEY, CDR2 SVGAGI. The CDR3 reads CASSFGTSGSRDEQFF. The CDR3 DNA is TGTGCCAGCAGTTTCGGGACTAGCGGGAGCCGGGATGAGCAGTTCTTC.

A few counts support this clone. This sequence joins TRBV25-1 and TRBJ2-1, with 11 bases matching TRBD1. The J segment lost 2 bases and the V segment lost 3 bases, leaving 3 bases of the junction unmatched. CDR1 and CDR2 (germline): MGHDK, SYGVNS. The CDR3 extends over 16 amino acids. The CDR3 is CASSEGTGGPYNEQFF. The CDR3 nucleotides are TGTGCCAGCAGTGAGGGGACAGGGGGTCCCTACAATGAGCAGTTCTTC. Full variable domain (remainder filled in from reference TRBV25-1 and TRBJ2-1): EADIYQTPRYLVIGTGKKITLECSQTMGHDKMYWYQQDPGMELHLIHYSYGVNSTEKGDLSSESTVSRIRTEHFPLTLESARPSHTSQYLCASSEGTGGPYNEQFFGPGTRLTVL.

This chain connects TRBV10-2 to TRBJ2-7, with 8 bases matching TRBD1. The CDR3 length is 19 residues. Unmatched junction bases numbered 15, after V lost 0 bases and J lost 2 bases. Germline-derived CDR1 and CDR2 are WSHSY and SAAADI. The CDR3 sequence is CASSESGTGDLSYTYEQYF. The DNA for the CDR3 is TGCGCCAGCAGTGAGTCGGGGACAGGAGACTTATCTTATACCTACGAGCAGTACTTC.

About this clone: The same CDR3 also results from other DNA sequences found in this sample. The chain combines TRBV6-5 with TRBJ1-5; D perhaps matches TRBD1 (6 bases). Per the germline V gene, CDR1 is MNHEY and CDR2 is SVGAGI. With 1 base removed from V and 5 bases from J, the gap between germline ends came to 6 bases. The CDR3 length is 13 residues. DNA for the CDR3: TGTGCCAGCAGTTACTACAGGGATCAGCCCCAGCATTTT. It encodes CASSYYRDQPQHF.

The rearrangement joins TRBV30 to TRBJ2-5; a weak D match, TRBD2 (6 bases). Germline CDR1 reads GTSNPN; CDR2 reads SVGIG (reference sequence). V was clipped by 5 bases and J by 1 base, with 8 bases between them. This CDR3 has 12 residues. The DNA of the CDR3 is TGTGCCTGGGCGGGACTCCAAGAGACCCAGTACTTC. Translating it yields CAWAGLQETQYF.

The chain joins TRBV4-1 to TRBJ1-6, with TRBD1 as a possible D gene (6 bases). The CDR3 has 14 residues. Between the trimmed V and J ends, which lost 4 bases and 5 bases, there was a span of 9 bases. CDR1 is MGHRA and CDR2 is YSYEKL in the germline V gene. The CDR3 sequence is CASSPTGNNSPLHF. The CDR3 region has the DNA TGCGCCAGCAGCCCAACAGGGAATAATTCACCCCTCCACTTT.